The 27 T cell receptor beta chains reported below all come from one sample, sequenced in a study of human thymus T cells. Sequenced by immunoSEQ multiplex PCR; TCRdb stores in-frame clones only, minus some. The sample includes about 50,000 clones, over 90% of them seen just once. Sequencing was carried out using blood. These TCRs come from a girl under three years old with a congenital heart defect but otherwise immunologically healthy.

This chain joins TRBV5-8 and TRBJ2-1; 7 bases map to TRBD1. The germline gives CDR1 SGHTS, CDR2 YDEGEE. The CDR3 is made up of 12 amino acids. The V segment lost 4 bases and the J segment 7 bases; nucleotides outside the gene matches: 2. The CDR3 DNA is TGTGCCAGCAGCCTGACAGGGAATGAGCAGTTCTTC. It codes for CASSLTGNEQFF.

This chain links TRBV6-6 with TRBJ2-2; D tentatively reads TRBD1 or TRBD2 (6 bases each). Trimming took 8 bases from V and 6 from J, leaving 19 bases between them. Germline V lookup: CDR1 MNHNY, CDR2 SVGAGI (reference sequence). CDR3 length: 15 amino acids. The CDR3 coding sequence is TGTGCCAGCTGGGGGCGGGGTGGGAGTTCCGGGGAGCTGTTTTTT. Translating it yields CASWGRGGSSGELFF.

V and J are TRBV7-9 and TRBJ2-1; a weak D match, TRBD2 (5 bases). The length of the CDR3 is 14 residues. Germline V lookup: CDR1 SEHNR, CDR2 FQNEAQ (reference sequence). V gave up 5 bases and J gave up 6 bases, with 14 bases separating them. The CDR3 is CASSGLETGNEQFF. For the CDR3, the DNA is TGTGCCAGCAGCGGACTGGAGACGGGCAATGAGCAGTTCTTC. The full variable domain, its missing parts supplied by reference TRBV7-9 and TRBJ2-1, is DTGVSQNPRHKITKRGQNVTFRCDPISEHNRLYWYRQTLGQGPEFLTYFQNEAQLEKSRLLSDRFSAERPKGSFSTLEIQRTEQGDSAMYLCASSGLETGNEQFFGPGTRLTVL.

V is TRBV7-8 and J is TRBJ1-1, with 7 bases identical to TRBD1. Germline values: CDR1 SGHVS, CDR2 FQNEAQ. After removal of 6 bases from V and 4 bases from J, the junction contained 5 bases not matched to a gene. The CDR3 length is 13 residues. The CDR3 bases are TGTGCCAGCAGGTATGACAGGGCCACTGAAGCTTTCTTT. It is translated as CASRYDRATEAFF.

The V and J genes are TRBV19 and TRBJ1-1; D may be TRBD1 (5 bases). The germline CDR1 and CDR2 sequences are LNHDA and SQIVND (reference sequence). The CDR3 is 12 residues long. V was shortened by 5 bases and J by 6 bases, with 10 bases between the two germline ends. The CDR3 DNA is TGTGCCAGTAGTGCGGGACGGGCTGAAGCTTTCTTT. It is translated as CASSAGRAEAFF. Together with reference TRBV19 and TRBJ1-1, the CDR3 gives the full variable domain: DGGITQSPKYLFRKEGQNVTLSCEQNLNHDAMYWYRQDPGQGLRLIYYSQIVNDFQKGDIAEGYSVSREKKESFPLTVTSAQKNPTAFYLCASSAGRAEAFFGQGTRLTVV.

The chain has TRBV21-1 and TRBJ1-5. TRBV21-1 is designated a pseudogene. This CDR3 contains 12 residues. The DNA of the CDR3 is TGTGCCAGCAGCTGGGGGGATCAGCCCCAGCATTTT. Protein product: CASSWGDQPQHF.

CDR3 loop: CASSLVEAGSNLRRELFF. The CDR3 DNA reads TGTGCCAGCAGCTTAGTCGAGGCAGGGTCTAATTTGAGGCGGGAGCTGTTTTTT. This sequence joins TRBV7-2 and TRBJ2-2; maybe TRBD1 (5 bases). The germline gives CDR1 SGHTA, CDR2 FQGNSA. CDR3 size: 18 residues. Trimming took off 1 base at V and 9 bases at J, with 24 bases between the two ends. Combining the CDR3 with reference TRBV7-2 and TRBJ2-2 gives the whole variable domain GAGVSQSPSNKVTEKGKDVELRCDPISGHTALYWYRQSLGQGLEFLIYFQGNSAPDKSGLPSDRFSAERTGGSVSTLTIQRTQQEDSAVYLCASSLVEAGSNLRRELFFGEGSRLTVL.

This clone has just one count. The chain recombines TRBV27 with TRBJ2-4; D gene unclear. The germline gives CDR1 MNHEY, CDR2 SMNVEV (reference sequence). This CDR3 spans 14 amino acids. V was cut by 10 bases and J by 0 bases, with 13 bases left in between. The CDR3 protein is CATRVSAAKNIQYF. CDR3 coding DNA: TGTGCCACCAGAGTTTCGGCAGCCAAAAACATTCAGTACTTC.

The chain uses TRBV19 and TRBJ1-1; TRBD1 might be the D (6 bases). The CDR3 runs 16 residues. Germline assignment: CDR1 LNHDA and CDR2 SQIVND (reference sequence). V lost 7 bases to trimming and J lost 6 bases, with 24 bases between them. CDR3 loop: CASKPRTGGAWAEAFF. CDR3 DNA sequence: TGTGCCAGTAAACCCCGGACCGGGGGCGCCTGGGCTGAAGCTTTCTTT. The full variable domain, in which reference TRBV19 and TRBJ1-1 provide the parts outside the CDR3, is DGGITQSPKYLFRKEGQNVTLSCEQNLNHDAMYWYRQDPGQGLRLIYYSQIVNDFQKGDIAEGYSVSREKKESFPLTVTSAQKNPTAFYLCASKPRTGGAWAEAFFGQGTRLTVV.

This clone appeared once. The chain recombines TRBV19 with TRBJ2-2; 8 bases map to TRBD2. The trim removed 3 bases at V and 0 bases at J, leaving 0 bases unmatched. CDR1 is LNHDA, CDR2 SQIVND, per germline (reference sequence). The CDR3 covers 15 residues. The CDR3 loop reads CASSISGTNTGELFF. The CDR3 DNA sequence: TGTGCCAGTAGTATTAGCGGGACGAACACCGGGGAGCTGTTTTTT.

This chain links TRBV2 with TRBJ1-3; D not certain. This CDR3 region has 14 residues. Germline CDR1 is SNHLY and CDR2 is FYNNEI. Trimming removed 1 base at V and 4 bases at J, with 8 bases between. CDR3 in amino acids: CASSEVVVGNTIYF. As DNA, the CDR3 is TGTGCCAGCAGTGAAGTGGTGGTGGGAAACACCATATATTTT. The full variable domain, rest sourced from reference TRBV2 and TRBJ1-3, is EPEVTQTPSHQVTQMGQEVILRCVPISNHLYFYWYRQILGQKVEFLVSFYNNEISEKSEIFDDQFSVERPDGSNFTLKIRSTKLEDSAMYFCASSEVVVGNTIYFGEGSWLTVV.

V usage is TRBV18 and J usage is TRBJ1-3, with TRBD1 matching over 7 bases. This CDR3 spans 14 amino acids. Germline CDR1 reads KGHSH; CDR2 reads LQKENI. Trimming removed 2 bases from V and 3 bases from J; junction bases left unmatched: 1. The CDR3: CASSPNRGGNTIYF. DNA of the CDR3: TGTGCCAGCTCACCAAACAGGGGTGGAAACACCATATATTTT.

V gene TRBV5-1 combines with J gene TRBJ2-2, with TRBD1 as a possible D gene (5 bases). In germline, CDR1 is SGHRS, CDR2 YFSETQ. This CDR3 has 16 amino acids. V was cut by 0 bases and J by 6 bases, with 15 bases left in between. The chain's CDR3 is CASSLESGSYPGELFF. The CDR3 DNA is TGCGCCAGCAGCTTGGAGTCAGGGTCTTATCCCGGGGAGCTGTTTTTT. The full variable domain, with the rest looked up from reference TRBV5-1 and TRBJ2-2, is KAGVTQTPRYLIKTRGQQVTLSCSPISGHRSVSWYQQTPGQGLQFLFEYFSETQRNKGNFPGRFSGRQFSNSRSEMNVSTLELGDSALYLCASSLESGSYPGELFFGEGSRLTVL.

The rearrangement joins TRBV18 to TRBJ2-7; 9 nucleotides agree with TRBD2. From germline, CDR1 is KGHSH and CDR2 LQKENI. Trimming cost V 0 bases and J 4 bases; bases outside gene matches: 4. The CDR3 totals 15 residues. CDR3 region: CASSPPAGGPYEQYF. CDR3 nucleotide sequence: TGTGCCAGCTCACCACCGGCGGGAGGGCCGTACGAGCAGTACTTC.

The chain employs TRBV6-1 and TRBJ1-1, with D hard to call. This CDR3 region has 13 residues. The germline CDR1 and CDR2 sequences are MNHNS and SASEGT. V was trimmed by 0 bases and J by 1 base, leaving 3 bases between them. The CDR3 reads CASSEAGNTEAFF. The CDR3 nucleotides read TGTGCCAGCAGTGAAGCTGGGAACACTGAAGCTTTCTTT.

V is TRBV5-1 and J is TRBJ2-5; tentatively, D is TRBD1 (5 bases). Germline CDR1 is SGHRS and CDR2 is YFSETQ. Trimming cost V 2 bases and J 3 bases, with 8 bases left between them. CDR3 length: 13 amino acids. For the CDR3, the DNA is TGCGCCAGCAGCTTTTCCAGGGAAGAGACCCAGTACTTC. Its protein product is CASSFSREETQYF.

The rearrangement uses TRBV19 and TRBJ2-7, with D possibly being TRBD1 (6 bases). Trimming cost V 1 base and J 3 bases, with 13 bases left between them. This CDR3 spans 15 amino acids. CDR1 is LNHDA and CDR2 is SQIVND in the germline V gene (reference sequence). This CDR3 is CASSIASVGGYEQYF. CDR3 DNA sequence: TGTGCCAGTAGTATAGCGTCAGTAGGGGGCTACGAGCAGTACTTC.

CDR3 in DNA: TGCGCCAGGAAGCAGGGAAATCAGCCCCAGCATTTT. As protein: CARKQGNQPQHF. The chain uses TRBV10-1 and TRBJ1-5, with a weak D call TRBD1 (5 bases). Germline values: CDR1 WNHNN, CDR2 SYGVQD (reference sequence). The CDR3 length is 12 residues. The ends were cut back, 9 bases at V and 4 bases at J, with 10 bases in the middle.

The chain uses TRBV4-3 and TRBJ1-2, with 10 bases that match TRBD1. This CDR3 is 16 amino acids long. CDR1 and CDR2 from the germline V gene are LGHNA and YSLEER. The junction had 9 bases not matched to a gene; V was cut back by 4 bases and J by 4 bases. CDR3: CASSLIRTGGSYGYTF. The CDR3 bases are TGCGCCAGCAGCCTAATTAGGACAGGGGGGAGCTATGGCTACACCTTC.

This clone appeared once. The chain combines TRBV5-3 with TRBJ1-2; D unclear. TRBV5-3 falls under the ORF class, with uncertain function. The CDR3 contains 15 residues. Trimming took off 8 bases at V and 5 bases at J, with 22 bases between the two ends. The CDR3 reads CASELKELQRYGYTF. The DNA of the CDR3 is TGTGCCAGCGAGTTGAAGGAACTCCAAAGGTATGGCTACACCTTC.

This chain links TRBV27 with TRBJ2-7; tentatively, D is TRBD1 or TRBD2 (5 bases each). The CDR3 runs to 15 residues. Germline V gene data show CDR1 as MNHEY and CDR2 as SMNVEV (reference sequence). V was pared by 5 bases and J by 2 bases, with 16 bases between. CDR3 nucleotide sequence: TGTGCCAGCAGTCTAACGGGGCCTCCGCCCTACGAGCAGTACTTC. Residues: CASSLTGPPPYEQYF.

The chain is built from TRBV19 and TRBJ2-5, with D uncertain. V gave up 1 base and J gave up 4 bases, with 10 bases separating them. Germline V gene data show CDR1 as LNHDA and CDR2 as SQIVND (reference sequence). The CDR3 covers 14 residues. CDR3 sequence: CASSIGAHRETQYF. In DNA form, the CDR3 reads TGTGCCAGTAGTATAGGGGCTCACCGAGAGACCCAGTACTTC.

This sequence joins TRBV5-4 and TRBJ2-1; D possibly corresponds to TRBD1 (5 bases). The CDR3 consists of 12 residues. The germline V gene encodes CDR1 SGHNT and CDR2 YYREEE (reference sequence). The V and J ends lost 5 bases and 7 bases respectively, with 10 bases between them. The CDR3 spells CASSSTVNEQFF. In DNA, the CDR3 is TGTGCCAGCAGTTCGACAGTAAATGAGCAGTTCTTC. The full variable domain, completed using reference TRBV5-4 and TRBJ2-1, is ETGVTQSPTHLIKTRGQQVTLRCSSQSGHNTVSWYQQALGQGPQFIFQYYREEENGRGNFPPRFSGLQFPNYSSELNVNALELDDSALYLCASSSTVNEQFFGPGTRLTVL.

The rearrangement uses TRBV18 and TRBJ1-3; TRBD1 matches at 7 bases. CDR3 size: 17 residues. Germline CDR1 and CDR2: KGHSH and LQKENI. J gave up 2 bases and V 1 base, and 8 bases lay outside the gene matches. CDR3 loop: CASSPRRQGPAGNTIYF. The CDR3 DNA follows: TGTGCCAGCTCACCACGGCGACAGGGTCCAGCTGGAAACACCATATATTTT.

CDR3: CASGLRLEITDTQYF. For the CDR3, the DNA is TGTGCTAGTGGTTTACGGCTGGAGATCACAGATACGCAGTATTTT. This sequence joins TRBV12-5 and TRBJ2-3; D is unresolved. Germline loops: CDR1 LGHNT, CDR2 FRNRAP. The V and J ends lost 3 bases and 2 bases respectively, with 12 bases between them. The CDR3 loop spans 15 amino acids.

This clone was seen a single time. V is TRBV7-2 and J is TRBJ1-5; TRBD1 matches 7 bases. Trimming at V came to 5 bases and at J to 7 bases, leaving 8 bases not matched to a gene. Germline V gives CDR1 SGHTA, CDR2 FQGNSA. CDR3 length equals 14 residues. The DNA of the CDR3 is TGTGCCAGCAGCCCGAGGACAGGAGGCCAGCCCCAGCATTTT. Translating gives CASSPRTGGQPQHF.

The chain uses TRBV7-9 and TRBJ1-2, with D tentatively TRBD1 (5 bases). Trimming removed 5 bases at V and 2 bases at J, with 9 bases between. CDR1 and CDR2 from the germline V gene are SEHNR and FQNEAQ (reference sequence). The CDR3 spans 13 residues. This chain's CDR3 is CASSVDKNYGYTF. The CDR3 bases are TGTGCCAGCAGCGTGGACAAGAACTATGGCTACACCTTC.